Shown below are 21 T cell receptor beta chains from a single sample sequenced in a study of blood T cell repertoires in COVID-19. Sequencing was performed with immunoSEQ multiplex PCR; in TCRdb, only in-frame clones are kept and a portion is missing. The sample has tens of thousands of clones, approximately 90% seen once. Material: peripheral blood. The receptors come from a man between 60 and 70 years old with acute or convalescent COVID-19.

The V gene is TRBV3-1 (or the pseudogene TRBV3-2), the J gene TRBJ2-2; D is undetermined. This CDR3 has 14 amino acids. Trimming took off 1 base at V and 2 bases at J, with 5 bases between the two ends. CDR1 and CDR2 from the germline V gene are LGHDT and YNNKEL (reference sequence). The CDR3 protein is CASSQVLNTGELFF. The DNA for the CDR3 is TGTGCCAGCAGCCAAGTTCTTAACACCGGGGAGCTGTTTTTT.

This clone was observed a single time. The J gene is TRBJ1-2, the V gene TRBV7-9; TRBD1 matches 9 bases. CDR1 SEHNR and CDR2 FQNEAQ come from the germline V gene (reference sequence). V dropped 4 bases and J dropped 4; count of bases not matched to a gene: 7. The length of the CDR3 is 15 residues. CDR3 sequence: CASSWRTGEPYGYTF. Written as DNA, the CDR3 is TGTGCCAGCAGCTGGAGGACAGGGGAGCCCTATGGCTACACCTTC. The full variable domain, in which reference TRBV7-9 and TRBJ1-2 provide the parts outside the CDR3, is DTGVSQNPRHKITKRGQNVTFRCDPISEHNRLYWYRQTLGQGPEFLTYFQNEAQLEKSRLLSDRFSAERPKGSFSTLEIQRTEQGDSAMYLCASSWRTGEPYGYTFGSGTRLTVV.

The chain couples TRBV28 to TRBJ2-1; 13 bases map to TRBD2. V shed 4 bases, J shed 3 bases, and the junction held 6 bases outside the gene matches. The CDR3 has 17 residues. Germline V CDR1 and CDR2: MDHEN, SYDVKM. In nucleotides, the CDR3 is TGTGCCAGCAGTTCGATAAGGACTAGCGGGAGCTACAATGAGCAGTTCTTC. It is translated as CASSSIRTSGSYNEQFF.

A single count supports this clone. This rearrangement joins TRBV11-2 to TRBJ2-7; 7 bases fit TRBD2. The CDR3 has 13 amino acids. After removal of 6 bases from V and 5 bases from J, the junction contained 7 bases not matched to a gene. Germline values: CDR1 SGHAT, CDR2 FQNNGV. The CDR3 here is CASSSGPIHEQYF. The CDR3 nucleotides read TGTGCCAGCAGTAGCGGGCCGATACACGAGCAGTACTTC.

The chain is built from TRBV28 and TRBJ1-4, with a weak D call TRBD1 (5 bases). The CDR3 is made up of 16 amino acids. The ends were cut back, 5 bases at V and 0 bases at J, with 13 bases in the middle. Germline values: CDR1 MDHEN, CDR2 SYDVKM. CDR3: CASSSAGLATNEKLFF. The DNA for the CDR3 is TGTGCCAGCAGTAGCGCGGGGCTAGCAACTAATGAAAAACTGTTTTTT.

CDR3 in amino acids: CASSPASGASYEQYF. In DNA form, the CDR3 reads TGTGCCAGCAGCCCCGCCAGCGGGGCCTCCTACGAGCAGTACTTC. This chain joins TRBV7-8 and TRBJ2-7, with 7 bases matching TRBD2. The germline V gene encodes CDR1 SGHVS and CDR2 FQNEAQ. J gave up 0 bases and V 5 bases, and 7 bases lay outside the gene matches. This CDR3 has 15 amino acids.

This clone was counted only a few times. This sequence joins TRBV5-4 and TRBJ1-4, with D uncertain. V was pared by 0 bases and J by 7 bases, with 16 bases between. Germline V gene sequence: CDR1 SGHNT, CDR2 YYREEE (reference sequence). The CDR3 is 16 residues long. The CDR3 DNA follows: TGTGCCAGCAGCTTGGATCGCCCGGGGAGAGGTGAAAAACTGTTTTTT. Its protein product is CASSLDRPGRGEKLFF.

The V call is TRBV18, the J call TRBJ1-4; TRBD1 might be the D (5 bases). Germline-derived CDR1 and CDR2 are KGHSH and LQKENI. V was pared by 2 bases and J by 4 bases, with 11 bases between. The CDR3 has 15 amino acids. The CDR3 region is CASSPTRDYNEKLFF. The DNA for the CDR3 is TGTGCCAGCTCACCAACCAGGGACTATAATGAAAAACTGTTTTTT.

The chain recombines TRBV27 with TRBJ2-2; D is uncertain. Germline values: CDR1 MNHEY, CDR2 SMNVEV (reference sequence). V lost 5 bases and J lost 7, with 11 bases in between. The CDR3 consists of 13 residues. The CDR3 spells CASSPASHGELFF. The CDR3 DNA reads as TGTGCCAGCAGTCCCGCTAGTCACGGGGAGCTGTTTTTT.

CDR3 sequence reads: CASSLTGAGGEKLFF. DNA of the CDR3: TGTGCCAGCAGCTTGACAGGGGCAGGGGGTGAAAAACTGTTTTTT. This chain uses TRBV7-9 with TRBJ1-4, with TRBD1 matching over 8 bases. Germline-derived CDR1 and CDR2 are SEHNR and FQNEAQ (reference sequence). This CDR3 region has 15 residues. Germline trimming cut 3 bases from V and 7 bases from J; bases unmatched to any gene: 7.

J is TRBJ1-4 and V is TRBV25-1; no firm D call. V lost 8 bases, J lost 12 bases, and 25 bases lay in between. Germline V CDR1 and CDR2: MGHDK, SYGVNS. The CDR3 sequence is 15 residues long. The CDR3 coding sequence is TGTGCCAGCCTTAGGGAGACCGCCACTGGGGTAGAACTGTTTTTT. It codes for CASLRETATGVELFF.

V usage is TRBV7-2 and J usage is TRBJ2-7, with D possibly being TRBD2 (6 bases). The V end was cut by 5 bases, the J end by 0 bases, with 11 bases between. This CDR3 contains 14 residues. The germline CDR1 and CDR2 sequences are SGHTA and FQGNSA. CDR3: CASSLSGGSYEQYF. The CDR3, as DNA: TGTGCCAGCAGCCTTAGCGGAGGCTCCTACGAGCAGTACTTC. The full variable domain, in which reference TRBV7-2 and TRBJ2-7 provide the parts outside the CDR3, is GAGVSQSPSNKVTEKGKDVELRCDPISGHTALYWYRQSLGQGLEFLIYFQGNSAPDKSGLPSDRFSAERTGGSVSTLTIQRTQQEDSAVYLCASSLSGGSYEQYFGPGTRLTVT.

The rearrangement joins TRBV14 to TRBJ1-2; the match to TRBD1 covers 7 bases. The length of the CDR3 is 15 residues. V lost 2 bases to trimming and J lost 4 bases; unmatched junction nucleotides: 7. CDR1 and CDR2 (germline): SGHDN, FVKESK. The CDR3 loop reads CASSQRTGTLYGYTF. The CDR3 nucleotides are TGTGCCAGCAGCCAACGGACAGGCACCCTCTATGGCTACACCTTC.

The V call is TRBV5-1, the J call TRBJ1-1, with a weak D call TRBD1 (6 bases). With 2 bases removed from V and 1 base from J, the gap between germline ends came to 15 bases. The CDR3 loop spans 16 amino acids. CDR1 is SGHRS, CDR2 YFSETQ, per germline. The chain's CDR3 is CASSFTGGSANTEAFF. DNA of the CDR3: TGCGCCAGCAGCTTTACGGGGGGCTCAGCGAACACTGAAGCTTTCTTT.

This clone has just a few counts. The chain employs TRBV19 and TRBJ2-7, with D unclear. V was trimmed by 6 bases and J by 2 bases, leaving 14 bases between them. This CDR3 is 14 amino acids long. Germline V gives CDR1 LNHDA, CDR2 SQIVND (reference sequence). The CDR3 spells CASRDPSKPYEQYF. Here the CDR3 DNA reads TGTGCCAGTAGAGATCCTAGTAAACCCTACGAGCAGTACTTC.

This clone was counted once. The chain couples TRBV4-3 to TRBJ2-7, with D unresolved. From germline, CDR1 is LGHNA and CDR2 YSLEER. Trimming took 0 bases from V and 0 from J, leaving 9 bases between them. This CDR3 is 15 amino acids long. CDR3 sequence: CASSQDFPSSYEQYF. In DNA, the CDR3 is TGCGCCAGCAGCCAAGATTTTCCGAGCTCCTACGAGCAGTACTTC.

The rearrangement uses TRBV18 and TRBJ2-6; 10 bases agree with TRBD1. CDR3 length equals 16 residues. The germline CDR1 and CDR2 sequences are KGHSH and LQKENI. With 5 bases clipped from V and 2 bases from J, the junction kept 3 bases outside the gene matches. The DNA of the CDR3 is TGTGCCAGCTCAATAGGACAGGGGGCTGGGGCCAACGTCCTGACTTTC. It yields the protein CASSIGQGAGANVLTF.

The chain combines TRBV19 with TRBJ1-5; D not resolved. Trimming pared 5 bases from V and 4 bases from J, leaving 15 bases between. The CDR3 has 15 residues. CDR1 is LNHDA, CDR2 SQIVND, per germline (reference sequence). CDR3 sequence: CASSPGGPGNQPQHF. As DNA, the CDR3 is TGTGCCAGTAGTCCGGGTGGTCCGGGTAATCAGCCCCAGCATTTT.

V gene TRBV3-1 (or the pseudogene TRBV3-2) combines with J gene TRBJ2-1; TRBD2 might be the D (6 bases). Germline lookup yields CDR1 LGHDT and CDR2 YNNKEL (reference sequence). The CDR3 is 13 residues long. V was pared by 4 bases and J by 8 bases, with 12 bases between. The DNA of the CDR3 is TGTGCCAGCAGCCCGGACTATTTCGATGAGCAGTTCTTC. Amino acid sequence: CASSPDYFDEQFF.

This chain links TRBV9 with TRBJ1-1, with D hard to call. Between the trimmed V and J ends, which lost 6 bases and 4 bases, there was a span of 13 bases. Germline V gene data show CDR1 as SGDLS and CDR2 as YYNGEE. CDR3 length: 13 residues. The CDR3 DNA reads TGTGCCAGCAACCCCTATTCTATCACTGAAGCTTTCTTT. Translating it yields CASNPYSITEAFF.

The J gene is TRBJ2-7, the V gene TRBV19; D perhaps matches TRBD1 (5 bases). V was shortened by 2 bases and J by 3 bases, with 11 bases between the two germline ends. CDR3 size: 14 residues. Germline values: CDR1 LNHDA, CDR2 SQIVND (reference sequence). The CDR3 bases are TGTGCCAGTAGTATATCAGGGCCGGGCTACGAGCAGTACTTC. Its protein is CASSISGPGYEQYF.